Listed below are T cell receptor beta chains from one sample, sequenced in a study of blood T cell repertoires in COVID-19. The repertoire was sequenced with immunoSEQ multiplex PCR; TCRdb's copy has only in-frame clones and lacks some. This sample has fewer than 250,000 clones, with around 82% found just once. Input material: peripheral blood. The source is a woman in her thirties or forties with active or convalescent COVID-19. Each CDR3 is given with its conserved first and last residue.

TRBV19 CASKQGQSNQPQHF
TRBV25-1 CASSESTGPQGANSPLHF
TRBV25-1 CASSEFGGTNTEAFF
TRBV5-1 CASGDRGPYEQYF
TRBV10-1 CASSEGGQGYGGETQYF
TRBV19 CASSPPTGENYGYTF
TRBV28 CASLEGGLQETQYF
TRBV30 CAWVIGAVNTDTQYF
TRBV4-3 CASSQDRGNSPLHF
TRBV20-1 CGGLGDYEQYF
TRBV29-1 CSVGQKNTEAFF
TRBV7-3 CASSPQYPYNEQFF
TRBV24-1 CATSDSASGNQPQHF
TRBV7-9 CASSSLTGTGGEKLFF
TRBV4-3 CASSQDYQGWYNEQFF
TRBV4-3 CASSQSNTGVNTEAFF
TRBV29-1 CSVRQGPTEAFF
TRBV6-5 CASSYTTGTNEKLFF
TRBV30 CASEQGENIETQYF
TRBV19 CASTNRGGTEAFF
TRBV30 CAWSYSSGNTIYF
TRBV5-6 CASSEGADGYTF
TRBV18 CASSPAVGGDSNQPQHF
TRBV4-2 CASSQFQFSDTQYF
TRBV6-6 CASGDSGQWDSYEQYF
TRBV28 CAIAADRVVTGELFF
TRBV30 CAWRTGPETQYF
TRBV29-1 CSVATSGSIYEQYF
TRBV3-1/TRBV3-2 CASSLNTGELFF
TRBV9 CASSSHDRGRTGAYGYTF
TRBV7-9 CASVTGTYVTEAFF
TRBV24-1 CATSDWAGGFDGYTF
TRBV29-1 CSVAGQLANVLTF
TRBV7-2 CASSAGINSYEQYF
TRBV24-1 CATSDLLGEGDYNEQFF
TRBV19 CASRRRNQEISGGYTF